The 31 T cell receptor beta chains listed next were all sequenced from one sample in a study of blood T cell repertoires in COVID-19. The table came from immunoSEQ multiplex PCR; TCRdb's copy has only in-frame clones and leaves some out. The table lists 95,000 to 110,000 clones, roughly 84% of them singletons. The source material was peripheral blood. The receptor set was obtained from a man aged 60 to 75 with acute or convalescent COVID-19.

The chain couples TRBV11-2 to TRBJ2-7; weak D call: TRBD1 (5 bases). Deletions cut 6 bases from V and 5 bases from J, with 14 bases between. The CDR3 totals 13 residues. The germline gives CDR1 SGHAT, CDR2 FQNNGV. Written as DNA, the CDR3 is TGTGCCAGCAGATTTCAGGGTTCGAACGAGCAGTACTTC. Its protein product is CASRFQGSNEQYF.

This clone was seen a few times. The chain is built from TRBV18 and TRBJ2-1, with TRBD2 identical over 10 bases. The CDR3 consists of 15 residues. Germline-derived CDR1 and CDR2 are KGHSH and LQKENI. V lost 2 bases, J lost 9 bases, and 7 bases stayed unmatched. The chain's CDR3 is CASSPGLAGEIEQFF. CDR3 DNA sequence: TGTGCCAGCTCACCAGGCCTAGCGGGAGAGATTGAGCAGTTCTTC. Based on the CDR3 plus reference TRBV18 and TRBJ2-1, the full variable domain is NAGVMQNPRHLVRRRGQEARLRCSPMKGHSHVYWYRQLPEEGLKFMVYLQKENIIDESGMPKERFSAEFPKEGPSILRIQQVVRGDSAAYFCASSPGLAGEIEQFFGPGTRLTVL.

The chain has TRBV5-1 and TRBJ2-3; 9 positions match TRBD1. The trim removed 3 bases at V and 1 base at J, leaving 9 bases unmatched. CDR1 and CDR2 from the germline V gene are SGHRS and YFSETQ. This CDR3 is 17 amino acids long. The CDR3 sequence: CASSSSDRGFGTDTQYF. As DNA, the CDR3 is TGCGCCAGCAGCTCCTCGGACAGGGGTTTCGGCACAGATACGCAGTATTTT.

The rearrangement uses TRBV6-5 and TRBJ1-5; D gene uncertain. V shed 5 bases and J shed 4 bases, with 12 bases lying between them. The CDR3 is 14 residues long. The germline V gene encodes CDR1 MNHEY and CDR2 SVGAGI. Here the CDR3 reads CASSTTGLNQPQHF. In DNA, the CDR3 is TGTGCCAGCAGTACAACGGGTTTAAATCAGCCCCAGCATTTT.

This clone was detected only a few times. The V call is TRBV3-1 (or the pseudogene TRBV3-2), the J call TRBJ1-2; 7 bases are a match to TRBD1. With V trimmed by 4 bases and J by 8 bases, 10 bases remained unmatched. The CDR3 runs to 14 residues. Germline values: CDR1 LGHDT, CDR2 YNNKEL (reference sequence). CDR3 sequence: CASSPWRGLAGYTF. CDR3 DNA: TGTGCCAGCAGCCCCTGGAGGGGGCTCGCCGGCTACACCTTC.

V is TRBV15 and J is TRBJ1-5; possible D gene TRBD1, 6 bases. The CDR3 extends over 15 amino acids. CDR1 and CDR2 (germline): LNHNV, YYDKDF (reference sequence). V shed 3 bases and J shed 2 bases, with 11 bases lying between them. CDR3 loop: CATSSLDRGNQPQHF. The CDR3 DNA follows: TGTGCCACCAGCAGCTTGGACAGAGGCAATCAGCCCCAGCATTTT. Filled out from reference TRBV15 and TRBJ1-5, the complete variable domain reads DAMVIQNPRYQVTQFGKPVTLSCSQTLNHNVMYWYQQKSSQAPKLLFHYYDKDFNNEADTPDNFQSRRPNTSFCFLDIRSPGLGDTAMYLCATSSLDRGNQPQHFGDGTRLSIL.

CDR3 DNA: TGCGCCACCTCGCAGTCGTCAAGGACAGGAGACAATGAGCAGTTCTTC. It specifies CATSQSSRTGDNEQFF. This chain links TRBV10-2 with TRBJ2-1; 7 nucleotides line up with TRBD1. Trimming at V came to 10 bases and at J to 5 bases, leaving 17 bases not matched to a gene. The germline V gene has CDR1 WSHSY and CDR2 SAAADI. The CDR3 is made up of 16 amino acids.

The V call is TRBV29-1, the J call TRBJ2-3; 7 bases line up with TRBD1. The CDR3 loop spans 15 amino acids. The germline CDR1 and CDR2 sequences are SQVTM and ANQGSEA. The V gene end was trimmed by 4 bases and the J gene end by 2 bases; junction bases not matched to a gene: 9. CDR3 in DNA: TGCAGCGTTGGGGCCGGGACAGCAATCACAGATACGCAGTATTTT. It encodes CSVGAGTAITDTQYF.

The chain couples TRBV2 to TRBJ1-4; 7 nucleotides line up with TRBD1. V was pared by 5 bases and J by 7 bases, with 7 bases of the junction left unmatched. The CDR3 extends over 14 amino acids. Per germline, CDR1 SNHLY and CDR2 FYNNEI. The CDR3 DNA is TGTGCCAGCAGTAACTTCGACAGGGCTGAAAAACTGTTTTTT. Its protein is CASSNFDRAEKLFF.

This chain links TRBV12-3 or TRBV12-4 with TRBJ1-3, with D unclear. V was trimmed by 5 bases and J by 7 bases, leaving 12 bases between them. The CDR3 totals 13 residues. The CDR3, as DNA: TGTGCCAGCAGTCCGACGGGGTCGAACACCATATATTTT. This translates into CASSPTGSNTIYF.

The chain carries TRBV14 and TRBJ1-3; D gene unclear. Germline values: CDR1 SGHDN, CDR2 FVKESK. The CDR3 is made up of 15 amino acids. V was shortened by 4 bases and J by 0 bases, with 10 bases between the two germline ends. The CDR3 is CASSPNRDSGNTIYF. In nucleotides, the CDR3 is TGTGCCAGCAGCCCCAACCGAGACTCTGGAAACACCATATATTTT.

The chain joins TRBV23-1 to TRBJ2-4, with TRBD2 identical over 7 bases. TRBV23-1 qualifies as an ORF whose function is uncertain. CDR3 size: 17 residues. With V trimmed by 1 base and J by 8 bases, 14 bases remained unmatched. As DNA, the CDR3 is TGCGCCAGCAGTCAATGGTCGGTCGGCGGGAGCGGAGACATTCAGTACTTC. This codes for CASSQWSVGGSGDIQYF.

The chain uses TRBV5-1 and TRBJ1-2; D gene ambiguous. V dropped 5 bases and J dropped 7 bases, with 18 bases sitting between them. The CDR3 is 14 residues long. In germline, CDR1 is SGHRS, CDR2 YFSETQ. This chain's CDR3 is CASRPGSELGGYTF. For the CDR3, the DNA is TGCGCCAGCAGGCCCGGGTCTGAGCTTGGTGGCTACACCTTC.

The gene calls are TRBV5-4 and TRBJ2-3; 9 bases are a match to TRBD2. The CDR3 loop spans 17 amino acids. The V segment lost 0 bases and the J segment 5 bases; nucleotides outside the gene matches: 10. In germline, CDR1 is SGHNT, CDR2 YYREEE (reference sequence). The CDR3 is CASSLELAGGIEDTQYF. As DNA, the CDR3 is TGTGCCAGCAGCTTGGAATTGGCGGGAGGGATCGAAGATACGCAGTATTTT.

The V and J genes are TRBV11-2 and TRBJ1-5, with D uncertain. The CDR3 runs to 12 residues. CDR1 and CDR2 (germline): SGHAT, FQNNGV. V was clipped by 5 bases and J by 6 bases, with 8 bases between them. In DNA form, the CDR3 reads TGTGCCAGCAGCGAGGGAGGTCAGCCCCAGCATTTT. Its protein is CASSEGGQPQHF.

The chain is built from TRBV5-4 and TRBJ2-7; 8 bases fit TRBD1. The V and J ends lost 4 bases and 0 bases, in that order; junction bases with no gene match: 6. There are 15 residues in the CDR3. Per the germline V gene, CDR1 is SGHNT and CDR2 is YYREEE (reference sequence). This CDR3 reads CASSAGQGGSYEQYF. CDR3 coding DNA: TGTGCCAGCAGCGCTGGACAGGGAGGCTCCTACGAGCAGTACTTC.

This chain uses TRBV5-4 with TRBJ2-3, with a weak D call TRBD1 (5 bases). V was pared by 0 bases and J by 2 bases, with 13 bases between. This CDR3 contains 16 residues. CDR1 and CDR2 (germline): SGHNT, YYREEE (reference sequence). As DNA, the CDR3 is TGTGCCAGCAGCTTGGGGGCAGGGATCATCACAGATACGCAGTATTTT. Its translation is CASSLGAGIITDTQYF.

V gene TRBV7-2 combines with J gene TRBJ2-4; 9 bases match TRBD1. There are 19 residues in the CDR3. With V trimmed by 5 bases and J by 3 bases, 17 bases remained unmatched. CDR1 is SGHTA, CDR2 FQGNSA, per germline. The DNA for the CDR3 is TGTGCCAGCAGCCCTTCACCCTACAGGGGGCAGCGAGGCAAAAACATTCAGTACTTC. It translates to CASSPSPYRGQRGKNIQYF.

This clone was observed a single time. The rearrangement joins TRBV18 to TRBJ1-5; D gene unclear. Looked up from germline, CDR1 is KGHSH and CDR2 is LQKENI. The V gene lost 0 bases and the J gene lost 7 bases, with 13 bases spanning the gap. This CDR3 spans 15 amino acids. The CDR3 DNA reads TGTGCCAGCTCACCACCGTCGGGAAGAGGCCAGCCCCAGCATTTT. It is translated as CASSPPSGRGQPQHF. The full variable domain, completed using reference TRBV18 and TRBJ1-5, is NAGVMQNPRHLVRRRGQEARLRCSPMKGHSHVYWYRQLPEEGLKFMVYLQKENIIDESGMPKERFSAEFPKEGPSILRIQQVVRGDSAAYFCASSPPSGRGQPQHFGDGTRLSIL.

The J gene is TRBJ2-3, the V gene TRBV29-1; D is uncertain. Looked up from germline, CDR1 is SQVTM and CDR2 is ANQGSEA. The CDR3 is made up of 11 amino acids. V was cut by 4 bases and J by 4 bases, with 6 bases left in between. In nucleotides, the CDR3 is TGCAGCGTTGCTTTTGCAGATACGCAGTATTTT. It codes for CSVAFADTQYF.

The chain couples TRBV28 to TRBJ1-4; D unclear. The CDR3 sequence is 15 residues long. The V and J ends lost 2 bases and 2 bases respectively, with 9 bases between them. The germline V gene has CDR1 MDHEN and CDR2 SYDVKM. The CDR3, as DNA: TGTGCCAGCAGTTTACCCACCGGGACTAATGAAAAACTGTTTTTT. This encodes CASSLPTGTNEKLFF.

The V gene is TRBV7-9, the J gene TRBJ1-1, with 9 bases that match TRBD1. Trimming removed 3 bases from V and 4 bases from J; junction bases left unmatched: 6. Germline CDR1 is SEHNR and CDR2 is FQNEAQ (reference sequence). The CDR3 totals 15 residues. CDR3 bases: TGTGCCAGCAGCTTGGGACAGGGTACGCGCACTGAAGCTTTCTTT. This encodes CASSLGQGTRTEAFF.

The V call is TRBV7-2, the J call TRBJ2-2; a weak D match, TRBD2 (5 bases). Germline V gene lookup returns CDR1 SGHTA and CDR2 FQGNSA. Trimming stripped 5 bases from V and 4 bases from J, with 8 bases between. The CDR3 runs 13 residues. This CDR3 reads CASSPDSTGELFF. CDR3 DNA sequence: TGTGCCAGCAGCCCGGACTCCACCGGGGAGCTGTTTTTT.

This clone was seen a single time. This chain links TRBV5-4 with TRBJ2-1; tentative D call: TRBD1 (5 bases). The ends were cut back, 0 bases at V and 7 bases at J, with 11 bases in the middle. Germline V gene data show CDR1 as SGHNT and CDR2 as YYREEE (reference sequence). The CDR3 spans 14 residues. CDR3 sequence (DNA): TGTGCCAGCAGCTTGGCAGGGTCGTTTAATGAGCAGTTCTTC. It codes for CASSLAGSFNEQFF.

The CDR3 loop is CASSPPPDRGNTGELFF. The CDR3 DNA sequence: TGTGCCAGCAGCCCCCCCCCGGACAGGGGAAACACCGGGGAGCTGTTTTTT. V gene TRBV7-9 combines with J gene TRBJ2-2; 9 nucleotides match TRBD1. The CDR3 covers 17 residues. J gave up 2 bases and V 5 bases, and 9 bases lay outside the gene matches. The germline gives CDR1 SEHNR, CDR2 FQNEAQ (reference sequence).

The V gene is TRBV5-5, the J gene TRBJ2-3; D not resolved. CDR1 SGHKS and CDR2 YYEKEE come from the germline V gene (reference sequence). The CDR3 length is 13 residues. V shed 4 bases and J shed 5 bases, with 11 bases lying between them. CDR3 region: CASSGSPGDTQYF. In DNA, the CDR3 is TGTGCCAGCAGCGGCAGCCCGGGAGATACGCAGTATTTT.

This chain links TRBV5-5 with TRBJ2-3; TRBD1 might be the D (6 bases). CDR3 size: 15 residues. Trimming removed 4 bases from V and 3 bases from J, with 15 bases in between. Germline V gives CDR1 SGHKS, CDR2 YYEKEE (reference sequence). CDR3 bases: TGTGCCAGCAGCAAGACCCCTACAGGGACAGATACGCAGTATTTT. It translates to CASSKTPTGTDTQYF.

The table lists this clone with a count of one. The chain couples TRBV4-1 to TRBJ1-3; 9 bases agree with TRBD1. Germline loops: CDR1 MGHRA, CDR2 YSYEKL. V gave up 2 bases and J gave up 0 bases; unmatched junction bases: 8. This CDR3 has 18 residues. In DNA form, the CDR3 reads TGCGCCAGCAGCCAACCGCTCGGGACAGGGAGCTCTGGAAACACCATATATTTT. Residues: CASSQPLGTGSSGNTIYF.

The J gene is TRBJ2-1, the V gene TRBV29-1; the match to TRBD2 covers 7 bases. CDR3 length: 13 residues. J gave up 2 bases and V 4 bases, and 2 bases lay outside the gene matches. Germline-derived CDR1 and CDR2 are SQVTM and ANQGSEA. The CDR3 protein is CSVVGGTYNEQFF. For the CDR3, the DNA is TGCAGCGTTGTCGGGGGGACCTACAATGAGCAGTTCTTC.

The chain uses TRBV19 and TRBJ1-1; a weak D match, TRBD1 (5 bases). The CDR3 totals 16 residues. V was cut by 2 bases and J by 1 base, with 14 bases left in between. Germline V lookup: CDR1 LNHDA, CDR2 SQIVND (reference sequence). The CDR3 nucleotides read TGTGCCAGTAGTATACTCAGGGCCCGTAAGAACACTGAAGCTTTCTTT. It translates to CASSILRARKNTEAFF.

The gene calls are TRBV12-2 and TRBJ2-2; the table's D gene call, TRBD1, was not cross checked with the DNA. TRBV12-2 is annotated as a pseudogene. There are 16 residues in the CDR3. CDR3 coding DNA: TGTGCAAGTCGCTTAGCGGACAGGGACGACACCGGGGAGCTGTTTTTT. It translates to CASRLADRDDTGELFF.